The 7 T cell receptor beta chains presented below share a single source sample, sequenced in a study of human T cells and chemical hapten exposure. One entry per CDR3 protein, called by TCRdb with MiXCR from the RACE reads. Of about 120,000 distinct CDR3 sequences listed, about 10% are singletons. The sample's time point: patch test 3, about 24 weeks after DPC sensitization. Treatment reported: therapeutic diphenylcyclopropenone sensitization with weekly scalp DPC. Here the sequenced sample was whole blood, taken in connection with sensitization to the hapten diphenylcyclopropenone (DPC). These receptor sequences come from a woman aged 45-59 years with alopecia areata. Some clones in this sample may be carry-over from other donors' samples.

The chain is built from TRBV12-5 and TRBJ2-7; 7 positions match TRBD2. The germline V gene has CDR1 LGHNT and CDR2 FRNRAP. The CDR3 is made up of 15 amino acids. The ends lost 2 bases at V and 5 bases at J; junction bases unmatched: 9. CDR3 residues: CASGLWGTTPNEQYF. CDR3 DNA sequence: TGTGCTAGTGGTTTGTGGGGGACTACTCCTAACGAGCAGTACTTC. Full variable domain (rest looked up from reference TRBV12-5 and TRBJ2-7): DARVTQTPRHKVTEMGQEVTMRCQPILGHNTVFWYRQTMMQGLELLAYFRNRAPLDDSGMPKDRFSAEMPDATLATLKIQPSEPRDSAVYFCASGLWGTTPNEQYFGPGTRLTVT.

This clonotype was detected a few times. The CDR3 loop reads CASTRPGYQETQYF. The CDR3 DNA follows: TGTGCCAGCACCCGGCCGGGCTACCAAGAGACCCAGTACTTC. The rearrangement uses TRBV6-2 or TRBV6-3 and TRBJ2-5; D unclear. Germline CDR1 MNHEY, CDR2 SVGEGT. V dropped 7 bases and J dropped 0 bases, with 12 bases sitting between them. CDR3 length: 14 residues.

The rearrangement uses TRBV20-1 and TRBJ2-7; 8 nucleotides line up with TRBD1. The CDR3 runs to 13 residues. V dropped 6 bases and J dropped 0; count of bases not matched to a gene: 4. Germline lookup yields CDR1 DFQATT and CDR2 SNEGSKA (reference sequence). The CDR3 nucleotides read TGCAGTGCATGGGACAGGAACTCCTACGAGCAGTACTTC. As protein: CSAWDRNSYEQYF.

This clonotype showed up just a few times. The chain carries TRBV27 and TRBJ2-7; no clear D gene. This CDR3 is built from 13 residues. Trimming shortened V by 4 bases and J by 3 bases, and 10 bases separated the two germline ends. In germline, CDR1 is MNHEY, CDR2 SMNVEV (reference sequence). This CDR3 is CASSCGRFYEQYF. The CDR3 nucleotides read TGTGCCAGCAGTTGCGGACGGTTCTACGAGCAGTACTTC.

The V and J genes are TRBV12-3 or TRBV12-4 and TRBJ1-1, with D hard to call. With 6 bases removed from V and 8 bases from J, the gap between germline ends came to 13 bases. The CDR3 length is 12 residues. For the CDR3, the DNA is TGTGCCAGCAGCCCCGGACCTCCCGAAGCTTTCTTT. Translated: CASSPGPPEAFF.

The CDR3 coding sequence is TGCGCCAGCAGCTTACAGGGGTCGATATTAGAGACCCAGTACTTC. It translates to CASSLQGSILETQYF. This sequence joins TRBV5-1 and TRBJ2-5; 7 nucleotides match TRBD1. V lost 2 bases to trimming and J lost 4 bases; unmatched junction nucleotides: 8. The CDR3 contains 15 residues. CDR1 and CDR2 from the germline V gene are SGHRS and YFSETQ.

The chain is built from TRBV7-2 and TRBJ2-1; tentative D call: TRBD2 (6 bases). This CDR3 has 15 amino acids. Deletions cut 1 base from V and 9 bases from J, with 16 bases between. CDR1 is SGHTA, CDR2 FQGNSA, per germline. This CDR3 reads CASSLGPSGVTEQFF. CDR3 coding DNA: TGTGCCAGCAGCTTAGGCCCCTCGGGGGTTACTGAGCAGTTCTTC.